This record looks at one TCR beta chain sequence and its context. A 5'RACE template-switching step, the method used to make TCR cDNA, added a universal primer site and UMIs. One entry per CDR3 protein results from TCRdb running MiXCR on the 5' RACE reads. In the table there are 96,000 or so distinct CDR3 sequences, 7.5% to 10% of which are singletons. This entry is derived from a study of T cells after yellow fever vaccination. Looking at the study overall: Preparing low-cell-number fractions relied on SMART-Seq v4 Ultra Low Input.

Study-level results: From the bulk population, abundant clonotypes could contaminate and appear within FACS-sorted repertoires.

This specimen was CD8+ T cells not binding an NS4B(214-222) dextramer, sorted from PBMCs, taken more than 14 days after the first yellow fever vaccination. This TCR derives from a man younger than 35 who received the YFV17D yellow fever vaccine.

The chain's CDR3 is CASSYLVEETQYF. CDR3 nucleotide sequence: TGTGCCAGCAGTTACTTAGTAGAAGAGACCCAGTACTTC. The chain employs TRBV6-5 and TRBJ2-5; D is uncertain. The CDR3 loop spans 13 amino acids. From germline, CDR1 is MNHEY and CDR2 SVGAGI. V lost 1 base, J lost 3 bases, and 6 bases lay in between.